This TCR beta chain emerged from a study of shared clonotypes between healthy human individuals. Germline-derived CDR1 and CDR2 are MNHEY and SVGAGI. The CDR3 loop spans 14 amino acids. V was pared by 5 bases and J by 3 bases, with 14 bases between. A note on this clone: Its target is not known.

Profiled with immunoSEQ multiplex PCR; TCRdb holds only in-frame clones, not every one. The profile shows fewer than 200,000 clones, 85% to 95% of them singletons. Study-level points and caveats: Generally, naive subsets came out with larger estimated richness than memory subsets. Limitation of the genetic and exposure-history diversity represented came from the few donors.

All participating donors were Caucasian adults from Nashville, Tennessee. Investigators divided CD4+ cells into CD45RA+ naive and CD45RA-negative memory subsets. Sample: naive CD4+ T cells sorted from blood. The subset is: CD45RA+ positively selected. This TCR derives from a woman in her twenties or thirties in good health. The chain is built from TRBV6-5 and TRBJ2-7; D not resolved. The CDR3 nucleotides are TGTGCCAGCAGTACCAACACCTTCCGCTACGAGCAGTACTTC. It translates to CASSTNTFRYEQYF.